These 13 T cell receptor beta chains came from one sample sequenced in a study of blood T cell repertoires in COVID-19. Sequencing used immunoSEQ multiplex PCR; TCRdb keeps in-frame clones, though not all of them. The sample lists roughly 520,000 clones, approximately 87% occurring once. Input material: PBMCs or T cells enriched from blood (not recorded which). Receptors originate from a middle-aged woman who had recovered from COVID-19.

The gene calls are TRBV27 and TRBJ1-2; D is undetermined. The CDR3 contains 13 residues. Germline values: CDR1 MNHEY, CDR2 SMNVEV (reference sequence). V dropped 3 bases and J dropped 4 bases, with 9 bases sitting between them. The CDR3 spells CASSFSPFYGYTF. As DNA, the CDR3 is TGTGCCAGCAGTTTTAGCCCTTTCTATGGCTACACCTTC.

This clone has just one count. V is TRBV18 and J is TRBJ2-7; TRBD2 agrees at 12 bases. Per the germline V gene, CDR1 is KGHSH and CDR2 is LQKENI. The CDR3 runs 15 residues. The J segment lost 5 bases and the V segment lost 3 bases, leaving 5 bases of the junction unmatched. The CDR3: CASSPPSGRGHEQYF. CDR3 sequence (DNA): TGTGCCAGCTCACCGCCTAGCGGGAGGGGCCACGAGCAGTACTTC.

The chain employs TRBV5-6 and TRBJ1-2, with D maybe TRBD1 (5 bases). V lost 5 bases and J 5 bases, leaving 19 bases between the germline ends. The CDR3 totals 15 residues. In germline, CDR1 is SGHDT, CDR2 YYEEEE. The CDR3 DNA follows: TGTGCCAGCAGATCAACCGGGGGGTATAGGTATGGCTACACCTTC. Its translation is CASRSTGGYRYGYTF.

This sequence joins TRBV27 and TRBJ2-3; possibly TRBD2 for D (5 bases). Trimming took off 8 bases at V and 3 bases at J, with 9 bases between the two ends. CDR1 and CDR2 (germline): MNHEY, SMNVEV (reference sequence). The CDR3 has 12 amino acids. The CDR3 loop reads CASFWETDTQYF. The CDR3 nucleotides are TGTGCCAGCTTCTGGGAGACAGATACGCAGTATTTT.

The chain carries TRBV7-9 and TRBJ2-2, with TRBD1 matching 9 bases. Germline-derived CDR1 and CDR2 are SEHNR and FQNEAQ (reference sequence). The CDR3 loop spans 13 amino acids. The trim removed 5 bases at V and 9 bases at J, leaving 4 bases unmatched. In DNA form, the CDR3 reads TGTGCCAGCAGCCGGGACAGGGTCAGGGAGCTGTTTTTT. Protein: CASSRDRVRELFF. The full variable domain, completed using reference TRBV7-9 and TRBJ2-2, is DTGVSQNPRHKITKRGQNVTFRCDPISEHNRLYWYRQTLGQGPEFLTYFQNEAQLEKSRLLSDRFSAERPKGSFSTLEIQRTEQGDSAMYLCASSRDRVRELFFGEGSRLTVL.

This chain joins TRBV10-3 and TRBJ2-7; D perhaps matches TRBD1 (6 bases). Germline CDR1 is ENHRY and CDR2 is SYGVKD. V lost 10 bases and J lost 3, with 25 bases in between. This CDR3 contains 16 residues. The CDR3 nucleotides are TGTGCCACGGGAAGACAGGTCTCTTTTGGCCGCTACGAGCAGTACTTC. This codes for CATGRQVSFGRYEQYF.

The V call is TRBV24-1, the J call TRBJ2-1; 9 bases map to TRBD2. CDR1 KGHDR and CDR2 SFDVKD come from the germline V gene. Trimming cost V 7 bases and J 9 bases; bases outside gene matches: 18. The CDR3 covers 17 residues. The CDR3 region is CATRRDGREGDLGEQFF. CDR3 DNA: TGTGCCACCAGGCGCGATGGGCGGGAGGGGGACCTAGGTGAGCAGTTCTTC.

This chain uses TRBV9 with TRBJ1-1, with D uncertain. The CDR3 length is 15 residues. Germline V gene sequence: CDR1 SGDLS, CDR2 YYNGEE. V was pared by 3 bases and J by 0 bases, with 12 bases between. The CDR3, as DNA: TGTGCCAGCAGCGGCAGATCGGGGATGAACACTGAAGCTTTCTTT. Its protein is CASSGRSGMNTEAFF. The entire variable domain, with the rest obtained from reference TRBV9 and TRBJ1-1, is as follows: DSGVTQTPKHLITATGQRVTLRCSPRSGDLSVYWYQQSLDQGLQFLIQYYNGEERAKGNILERFSAQQFPDLHSELNLSSLELGDSALYFCASSGRSGMNTEAFFGQGTRLTVV.

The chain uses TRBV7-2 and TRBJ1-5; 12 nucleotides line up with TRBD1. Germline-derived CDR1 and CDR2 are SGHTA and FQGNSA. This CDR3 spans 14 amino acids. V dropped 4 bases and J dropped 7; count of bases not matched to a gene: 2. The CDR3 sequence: CASSWGQGAQPQHF. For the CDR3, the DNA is TGTGCCAGCAGCTGGGGACAGGGGGCCCAGCCCCAGCATTTT.

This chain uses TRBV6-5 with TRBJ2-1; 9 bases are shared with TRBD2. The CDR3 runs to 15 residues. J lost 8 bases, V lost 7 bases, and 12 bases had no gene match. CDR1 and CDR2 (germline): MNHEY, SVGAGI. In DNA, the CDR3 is TGTGCCAGCAAACCGGGACTAGCTCCGCGGGATGAGCAGTTCTTC. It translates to CASKPGLAPRDEQFF.

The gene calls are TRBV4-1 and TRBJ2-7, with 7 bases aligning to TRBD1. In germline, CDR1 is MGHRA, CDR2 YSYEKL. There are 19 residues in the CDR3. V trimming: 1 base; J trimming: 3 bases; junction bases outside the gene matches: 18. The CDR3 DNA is TGCGCCAGCAGCCAAGCGATCTCGATGGTGAGACAGGGAATCTACGAGCAGTACTTC. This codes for CASSQAISMVRQGIYEQYF.

Here the CDR3 DNA reads TGTGCCAGCAGCTTAAACCCGACAGCGTATCTCATGAACACTGAAGCTTTCTTT. Translating gives CASSLNPTAYLMNTEAFF. The V call is TRBV7-6, the J call TRBJ1-1; a possible D gene is TRBD1 (5 bases). CDR1 SGHVS and CDR2 FNYEAQ come from the germline V gene. V dropped 2 bases and J dropped 0 bases, with 19 bases sitting between them. CDR3 length: 18 residues.

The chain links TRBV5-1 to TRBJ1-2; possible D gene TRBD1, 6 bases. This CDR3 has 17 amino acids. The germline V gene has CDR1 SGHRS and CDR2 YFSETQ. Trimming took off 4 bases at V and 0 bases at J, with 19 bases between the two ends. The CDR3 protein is CASSLPGGGRANYGYTF. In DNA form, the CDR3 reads TGCGCCAGCAGCCTGCCGGGCGGGGGCCGGGCTAACTATGGCTACACCTTC.